Following are 29 T cell receptor beta chains from one sample sequenced in a study of cytotoxic CD8 clonotypes in ibrutinib-treated CLL. Profiled with immunoSEQ multiplex PCR; TCRdb holds only in-frame clones, not every one. In the table there are some 120,000 clones, about 53% of which are singletons. Source: PBMCs, taken after 24 months of ibrutinib treatment. Receptor source: a human donor with chronic lymphocytic leukemia.

The V call is TRBV4-2, the J call TRBJ2-7; D may correspond to TRBD1 or TRBD2 (5 bases each). Germline loops: CDR1 LGHNA, CDR2 YNFKEQ. This CDR3 has 13 residues. Trimming removed 6 bases at V and 7 bases at J, with 16 bases between. CDR3 bases: TGTGCCAGCAGGTCTGCAGGGAGCTCGGAGCAGTACTTC. Its protein is CASRSAGSSEQYF.

The J gene is TRBJ2-3, the V gene TRBV5-1, with a tentative D call TRBD2 (6 bases). The V gene's germline CDR1 is SGHRS and CDR2 YFSETQ. The CDR3 extends over 14 amino acids. V was clipped by 7 bases and J by 0 bases, with 12 bases between them. CDR3 region: CASSPGTSTDTQYF. CDR3 DNA: TGCGCCAGCTCCCCGGGGACTAGCACAGATACGCAGTATTTT.

This chain connects TRBV20-1 to TRBJ1-1; no definite D call. Germline V lookup: CDR1 DFQATT, CDR2 SNEGSKA (reference sequence). The CDR3 consists of 10 residues. Trimming took 8 bases from V and 0 from J, leaving 4 bases between them. The CDR3 reads CSPLNTEAFF. The DNA for the CDR3 is TGCAGTCCCCTGAACACTGAAGCTTTCTTT.

Written as DNA, the CDR3 is TGTGCCACCAGCAGAGAACTGAAAGAGACCCAGTACTTC. It translates to CATSRELKETQYF. The J gene is TRBJ2-5, the V gene TRBV15, with D hard to call. CDR1 is LNHNV, CDR2 YYDKDF, per germline (reference sequence). V lost 0 bases and J lost 3, with 5 bases in between. CDR3 size: 13 residues.

The chain uses TRBV19 and TRBJ1-3; D remains unclear. Per the germline V gene, CDR1 is LNHDA and CDR2 is SQIVND (reference sequence). This CDR3 spans 15 amino acids. The V and J ends lost 2 bases and 1 base respectively, with 9 bases between them. Here the CDR3 reads CASSIPTASGNTIYF. In DNA, the CDR3 is TGTGCCAGTAGTATACCCACGGCGTCTGGAAACACCATATATTTT.

This rearrangement joins TRBV5-3 to TRBJ1-2; tentative D call: TRBD1 (6 bases). TRBV5-3 is annotated as an ORF whose role is uncertain. Trimming removed 8 bases at V and 1 base at J, with 18 bases between. This CDR3 is built from 15 residues. This chain's CDR3 is CASSQWTEDNYGYTF. Here the CDR3 DNA reads TGTGCCAGCAGCCAGTGGACAGAGGATAACTATGGCTACACCTTC.

V is TRBV5-6 and J is TRBJ1-2; D gene unclear. The CDR3 runs to 13 residues. Germline V gene sequence: CDR1 SGHDT, CDR2 YYEEEE. The V and J ends lost 5 bases and 3 bases respectively, with 11 bases between them. CDR3 sequence: CASSRRQHYGYTF. DNA for the CDR3: TGTGCCAGCAGTCGTCGGCAGCACTATGGCTACACCTTC.

Concerning this clone itself: The sample contains more than one DNA sequence encoding this CDR3. The chain uses TRBV29-1 and TRBJ1-5; a weak D match, TRBD1 (5 bases). Trimming pared 6 bases from V and 7 bases from J, leaving 13 bases between. Germline-derived CDR1 and CDR2 are SQVTM and ANQGSEA. The CDR3 runs to 12 residues. The CDR3 spells CSVGTSGQPQHF. CDR3 nucleotide sequence: TGCAGCGTGGGGACCAGCGGGCAGCCCCAGCATTTT.

This clone occurred many times. The rearrangement links TRBV5-1 to TRBJ2-2; no firm D call. The CDR3 is 15 residues long. V lost 0 bases to trimming and J lost 3 bases, with 9 bases between them. Germline lookup yields CDR1 SGHRS and CDR2 YFSETQ. As DNA, the CDR3 is TGCGCCAGCAGCTTGGAAGGGTCGGACACCGGGGAGCTGTTTTTT. Its protein product is CASSLEGSDTGELFF.

The chain employs TRBV29-1 and TRBJ1-1; D gene ambiguous. Trimming left V 5 bases short and J 7 bases short, with 11 bases between. The CDR3 is 11 amino acids. CDR1 and CDR2 from the germline V gene are SQVTM and ANQGSEA. As DNA, the CDR3 is TGCAGCGTTCAAAATGGGGTTGAAGCTTTCTTT. Encoded protein: CSVQNGVEAFF.

This chain joins TRBV30 and TRBJ1-2; D not certain. The CDR3 is made up of 14 amino acids. The germline V gene encodes CDR1 GTSNPN and CDR2 SVGIG (reference sequence). Trimming took 2 bases from V and 1 from J, leaving 11 bases between them. As DNA, the CDR3 is TGTGCCTGGAGTTCTTTCGGGAGTAACTATGGCTACACCTTC. Its translation is CAWSSFGSNYGYTF. Using reference TRBV30 and TRBJ1-2 for the parts outside the CDR3, the full variable domain is SQTIHQWPATLVQPVGSPLSLECTVEGTSNPNLYWYRQAAGRGLQLLFYSVGIGQISSEVPQNLSASRPQDRQFILSSKKLLLSDSGFYLCAWSSFGSNYGYTFGSGTRLTVV.

The DNA for the CDR3 is TGTGCCAGCGCGGTCACAGGGAGCACAGATACGCAGTATTTT. This encodes CASAVTGSTDTQYF. This chain joins TRBV6-4 and TRBJ2-3, with a tentative D call TRBD1 (6 bases). Germline V gene lookup returns CDR1 MRHNA and CDR2 SNTAGT. The V and J ends lost 8 bases and 0 bases respectively, with 12 bases between them. The CDR3 is 14 residues long.

This clone was counted a few times. This chain links TRBV10-3 with TRBJ2-2; the D is unclear. Germline CDR1 and CDR2: ENHRY and SYGVKD. This CDR3 spans 11 amino acids. V shed 6 bases and J shed 5 bases, with 4 bases lying between them. CDR3 in DNA: TGTGCCATCAGGGATACCGGGGAGCTGTTTTTT. This codes for CAIRDTGELFF.

The sample holds many counts of this clone. This chain uses TRBV29-1 with TRBJ2-1; 8 bases map to TRBD1. V lost 3 bases, J lost 2 bases, and 9 bases stayed unmatched. From germline, CDR1 is SQVTM and CDR2 ANQGSEA. The CDR3 has 16 residues. CDR3 in amino acids: CSVDGSGQATYNEQFF. CDR3 coding DNA: TGCAGCGTTGACGGGTCGGGACAGGCAACCTACAATGAGCAGTTCTTC.

This clone is a singleton in its sample. This chain uses TRBV5-1 with TRBJ2-5, with 9 nucleotides matching TRBD1. From germline, CDR1 is SGHRS and CDR2 YFSETQ. J lost 3 bases, V lost 0 bases, and 9 bases had no gene match. The CDR3 is 17 amino acids. CDR3 sequence reads: CASSLARTGEVEETQYF. The CDR3 coding sequence is TGCGCCAGCAGCTTGGCCCGGACAGGGGAGGTTGAAGAGACCCAGTACTTC.

The chain employs TRBV6-1 and TRBJ1-4, with 7 positions matching TRBD1. V lost 2 bases, J lost 5 bases, and 17 bases stayed unmatched. The CDR3 extends over 19 amino acids. Germline loops: CDR1 MNHNS, CDR2 SASEGT. The CDR3 region has the DNA TGTGCCAGCAGTGAATTCTTGGAGGGGGCGCGGACGCGAAATGAAAAACTGTTTTTT. It codes for CASSEFLEGARTRNEKLFF.

Turning to this clone: This is likely an artifact of a read error, given a far larger clone one base away. The V and J genes are TRBV2 and TRBJ1-2; possibly TRBD1 for D (5 bases). Trimming removed 1 base from V and 4 bases from J, with 7 bases in between. CDR3 length: 13 residues. CDR1 and CDR2 from the germline V gene are SNHLY and FYNNEI. The CDR3 loop is CASSEGGSYGYTF. In DNA form, the CDR3 reads TGTGCCAGCAGTGAAGGGGGCAGCTATGGCTACACCTTC.

V usage is TRBV9 and J usage is TRBJ2-2, with D unclear. Germline V gene data show CDR1 as SGDLS and CDR2 as YYNGEE. Trimming pared 0 bases from V and 6 bases from J, leaving 12 bases between. The CDR3 consists of 15 residues. The CDR3 sequence is CASSVEAGRAGELFF. CDR3 DNA sequence: TGTGCCAGCAGCGTAGAAGCCGGCCGGGCCGGGGAGCTGTTTTTT.

Only one count was recorded for this clone. V gene TRBV9 combines with J gene TRBJ2-3; D could derive from TRBD1 or TRBD2 (5 bases each). The ends were cut back, 0 bases at V and 8 bases at J, with 19 bases in the middle. The germline V gene has CDR1 SGDLS and CDR2 YYNGEE. CDR3 length: 16 amino acids. The CDR3 region has the DNA TGTGCCAGCAGCGTAGGAGGGACCGCCCACACGGGTACGCAGTATTTT. Its protein is CASSVGGTAHTGTQYF.

The chain joins TRBV6-5 to TRBJ2-1; D unresolved. The V end was cut by 4 bases, the J end by 2 bases, with 6 bases between. The germline V gene encodes CDR1 MNHEY and CDR2 SVGAGI. The CDR3 is 13 residues long. The CDR3 reads CASSFRAYNEQFF. CDR3 DNA sequence: TGTGCCAGCAGTTTCCGGGCCTACAATGAGCAGTTCTTC.

The genes are TRBV5-1 and TRBJ2-1, with 9 bases fitting TRBD1. Trimming at V came to 4 bases and at J to 5 bases, leaving 10 bases not matched to a gene. Germline V gene lookup returns CDR1 SGHRS and CDR2 YFSETQ. This CDR3 has 16 amino acids. CDR3 residues: CASSPPGGTGNNEQFF. CDR3 bases: TGCGCCAGCAGCCCGCCCGGCGGGACAGGGAACAATGAGCAGTTCTTC.

The rearrangement joins TRBV6-5 to TRBJ2-7; D is unresolved. The V end lost 0 bases, the J end lost 2 bases, and 5 bases lay between the germline ends. Germline assignment: CDR1 MNHEY and CDR2 SVGAGI. This CDR3 region has 13 residues. CDR3 sequence: CASSYSRTYEQYF. The DNA of the CDR3 is TGTGCCAGCAGTTACTCGAGGACCTACGAGCAGTACTTC.

V is TRBV10-1 and J is TRBJ1-2; D is perhaps TRBD1 (6 bases). Between the trimmed V and J ends, which lost 3 bases and 7 bases, there was a span of 18 bases. Germline V gene data show CDR1 as WNHNN and CDR2 as SYGVQD (reference sequence). This CDR3 contains 15 residues. CDR3 in DNA: TGCGCCAGCAGTGAAACCCAGGGGTCTATTGGTGGCTACACCTTC. It codes for CASSETQGSIGGYTF.

V and J are TRBV19 and TRBJ2-7; 7 nucleotides align to TRBD1. The germline CDR1 and CDR2 sequences are LNHDA and SQIVND (reference sequence). This CDR3 is 12 amino acids long. V lost 8 bases to trimming and J lost 3 bases; unmatched junction nucleotides: 4. The DNA of the CDR3 is TGTGCCAGTGGACAGGAGAACTACGAGCAGTACTTC. Residues: CASGQENYEQYF.

The chain links TRBV7-3 to TRBJ2-1, with D maybe TRBD1 (5 bases). V dropped 5 bases and J dropped 0 bases, with 11 bases sitting between them. Germline lookup yields CDR1 SGHTA and CDR2 FQGTGA. The CDR3 runs 15 residues. The CDR3 region has the DNA TGTGCCAGCAGCCCCGGACATAGCTCCTACAATGAGCAGTTCTTC. Its translation: CASSPGHSSYNEQFF. Variable domain in full (rest from reference TRBV7-3 and TRBJ2-1): GAGVSQTPSNKVTEKGKYVELRCDPISGHTALYWYRQSLGQGPEFLIYFQGTGAADDSGLPNDRFFAVRPEGSVSTLKIQRTERGDSAVYLCASSPGHSSYNEQFFGPGTRLTVL.

The V and J genes are TRBV6-1 and TRBJ2-7; perhaps TRBD1 as D (6 bases). V lost 4 bases and J 5 bases, leaving 9 bases between the germline ends. The CDR3 extends over 12 amino acids. Per germline, CDR1 MNHNS and CDR2 SASEGT. The CDR3: CASSARGHEQYF. In DNA, the CDR3 is TGTGCCAGCAGTGCCAGGGGCCACGAGCAGTACTTC.

The J gene is TRBJ2-5, the V gene TRBV7-9; TRBD2 aligns across 12 bases. Germline V gives CDR1 SEHNR, CDR2 FQNEAQ (reference sequence). This CDR3 has 16 residues. The junction had 9 bases not matched to a gene; V was cut back by 5 bases and J by 5 bases. The CDR3 sequence is CASSTELAGGAETQYF. The DNA for the CDR3 is TGTGCCAGCAGCACTGAACTAGCGGGGGGAGCGGAGACCCAGTACTTC.

The rearrangement links TRBV6-6 to TRBJ2-7, with 7 bases matching TRBD1. J was trimmed by 3 bases and V by 7 bases; bases with no gene match: 9. The CDR3 has 14 amino acids. Germline CDR1 and CDR2: MNHNY and SVGAGI (reference sequence). The DNA of the CDR3 is TGTGCCAGCACTAGATCCGCAGGGGGCTACGAGCAGTACTTC. This codes for CASTRSAGGYEQYF.

The gene calls are TRBV4-2 and TRBJ2-3; 9 bases align to TRBD2. V shed 1 base, J shed 4 bases, and the junction held 9 bases outside the gene matches. The CDR3 is 17 amino acids. Germline values: CDR1 LGHNA, CDR2 YNFKEQ. The CDR3 sequence is CASSQAAAGGRADTQYF. CDR3 nucleotides: TGTGCCAGCAGCCAAGCTGCAGCGGGGGGCAGGGCAGATACGCAGTATTTT.